One and the same sample provided the 28 T cell receptor beta chains below, sequenced in a study of blood T cell repertoires in COVID-19. Using immunoSEQ multiplex PCR, the repertoire was profiled, and TCRdb retains in-frame clones only, with some absent. The table records approximately 300,000 clones, around 90% of them present only once. Sequencing was carried out using peripheral blood. The receptors were gathered from a man aged 18 to 29 with active or convalescent COVID-19.

This clone was observed a few times. This sequence joins TRBV9 and TRBJ1-2; D gene ambiguous. Trimming cost V 3 bases and J 8 bases, with 11 bases left between them. The CDR3 contains 12 residues. Germline CDR1 is SGDLS and CDR2 is YYNGEE. CDR3 residues: CASSAREGGYTF. CDR3 bases: TGTGCCAGCAGCGCCCGGGAAGGAGGCTACACCTTC.

The chain has TRBV11-2 and TRBJ2-7, with D possibly matching TRBD1 (6 bases). Per the germline V gene, CDR1 is SGHAT and CDR2 is FQNNGV. V shed 7 bases and J shed 3 bases, with 10 bases lying between them. CDR3 size: 12 residues. CDR3 sequence: CASKTGYYEQYF. As DNA, the CDR3 is TGTGCCAGCAAAACAGGGTACTACGAGCAGTACTTC.

CDR3 in DNA: TGTGCCAGCAGCCCCAGGGGCGCTAGCGGGAAGAACAATGAGCAGTTCTTC. It is translated as CASSPRGASGKNNEQFF. V is TRBV9 and J is TRBJ2-1, with 9 bases aligning to TRBD2. The germline V gene has CDR1 SGDLS and CDR2 YYNGEE. The CDR3 has 17 amino acids. Trimming removed 4 bases from V and 5 bases from J; junction bases left unmatched: 13.

The V call is TRBV5-1, the J call TRBJ2-7; TRBD1 agrees at 9 bases. V trimming: 2 bases; J trimming: 2 bases; junction bases outside the gene matches: 2. Per the germline V gene, CDR1 is SGHRS and CDR2 is YFSETQ. This CDR3 has 14 amino acids. The DNA for the CDR3 is TGCGCCAGCAGCTTCGGGACAGGGACCTACGAGCAGTACTTC. Amino acids: CASSFGTGTYEQYF.

The rearrangement uses TRBV6-2 or TRBV6-3 and TRBJ1-6, with a tentative D call TRBD1 (6 bases). Germline CDR1 is MNHEY and CDR2 is SVGEGT. The CDR3 is made up of 15 amino acids. The germline V and J ends were trimmed by 6 bases and 6 bases, with 15 bases remaining between them. The CDR3 DNA reads TGTGCCAGCAGCCCCTCTGGCAGGGGTAATTCACCCCTCCACTTT. It codes for CASSPSGRGNSPLHF.

The chain uses TRBV19 and TRBJ1-1, with D unclear. The V end was cut by 9 bases, the J end by 6 bases, with 20 bases between. Per germline, CDR1 LNHDA and CDR2 SQIVND (reference sequence). CDR3 length: 14 amino acids. Here the CDR3 reads CASHLSGLAPEAFF. Here the CDR3 DNA reads TGTGCCAGCCATCTCTCGGGGTTAGCGCCTGAAGCTTTCTTT.

V gene TRBV7-3 combines with J gene TRBJ2-1; D is possibly TRBD1 (5 bases). V was trimmed by 2 bases and J by 5 bases, leaving 13 bases between them. Germline CDR1 reads SGHTA; CDR2 reads FQGTGA. This CDR3 comprises 15 residues. CDR3 region: CASSLGRVRDNEQFF. The CDR3 DNA reads TGTGCCAGCAGCTTAGGCAGGGTTAGGGACAATGAGCAGTTCTTC.

The rearrangement joins TRBV7-3 to TRBJ2-1; TRBD2 aligns across 8 bases. CDR3 length: 16 amino acids. Unmatched junction bases numbered 15, after V lost 5 bases and J lost 9 bases. Germline V lookup: CDR1 SGHTA, CDR2 FQGTGA. CDR3: CASSATGTRGNGEQFF. The CDR3 bases are TGTGCCAGCAGCGCTACAGGGACTAGAGGCAACGGTGAGCAGTTCTTC.

The rearrangement joins TRBV3-1 (or the pseudogene TRBV3-2) to TRBJ1-1, with D uncertain. The length of the CDR3 is 13 residues. The germline V gene encodes CDR1 LGHDT and CDR2 YNNKEL (reference sequence). V lost 2 bases to trimming and J lost 0 bases, with 4 bases between them. The DNA for the CDR3 is TGTGCCAGCAGCCAAATAGTGAACACTGAAGCTTTCTTT. It specifies CASSQIVNTEAFF.

The V and J genes are TRBV7-8 and TRBJ2-3; TRBD2 matches 7 bases. Germline CDR1 and CDR2: SGHVS and FQNEAQ. After removal of 0 bases from V and 1 base from J, the junction contained 1 base not matched to a gene. This CDR3 has 15 amino acids. The CDR3, as DNA: TGTGCCAGCAGCTTAGCGGGGAGGGGCACAGATACGCAGTATTTT. This encodes CASSLAGRGTDTQYF.

This clone occurred a few times. V and J are TRBV9 and TRBJ2-5; 8 bases are shared with TRBD2. The V gene's germline CDR1 is SGDLS and CDR2 YYNGEE. The CDR3 consists of 16 residues. V dropped 0 bases and J dropped 0; count of bases not matched to a gene: 4. The CDR3 loop reads CASSVGPSGYQETQYF. As DNA, the CDR3 is TGTGCCAGCAGCGTAGGACCTAGCGGGTACCAAGAGACCCAGTACTTC.

This sequence joins TRBV14 and TRBJ2-3; 14 bases match TRBD2. J was trimmed by 0 bases and V by 0 bases; bases with no gene match: 11. Germline V gene lookup returns CDR1 SGHDN and CDR2 FVKESK. The CDR3 runs 21 residues. The CDR3 sequence: CASSQDLVFGTSGGSTDTQYF. Written as DNA, the CDR3 is TGTGCCAGCAGCCAAGATCTTGTCTTCGGGACTAGCGGGGGAAGCACAGATACGCAGTATTTT.

The chain uses TRBV10-3 and TRBJ2-7; 7 bases are shared with TRBD2. V dropped 8 bases and J dropped 3; count of bases not matched to a gene: 4. CDR1 is ENHRY, CDR2 SYGVKD, per germline. The length of the CDR3 is 12 residues. CDR3 bases: TGTGCCATCGGGAGGGTTGACTACGAGCAGTACTTC. Its translation: CAIGRVDYEQYF.

CDR3 nucleotide sequence: TGTGCCAGCAGCTTAAGGACTAGTCTGGGGTACAATGAGCAGTTCTTC. It is translated as CASSLRTSLGYNEQFF. V and J are TRBV7-9 and TRBJ2-1; TRBD2 agrees at 7 bases. Germline V CDR1 and CDR2: SEHNR, FQNEAQ (reference sequence). CDR3 length: 16 residues. Trimming cost V 2 bases and J 4 bases; bases outside gene matches: 8.

The gene calls are TRBV9 and TRBJ1-6; 10 bases are a match to TRBD1. With V trimmed by 3 bases and J by 14 bases, 11 bases remained unmatched. The CDR3 runs to 15 residues. The germline V gene encodes CDR1 SGDLS and CDR2 YYNGEE. CDR3 coding DNA: TGTGCCAGCAGCGAGGGGACAGGGGCTCTTGAGGCCCTCCACTTT. This sequence encodes CASSEGTGALEALHF. Full variable domain (remainder filled in from reference TRBV9 and TRBJ1-6): DSGVTQTPKHLITATGQRVTLRCSPRSGDLSVYWYQQSLDQGLQFLIQYYNGEERAKGNILERFSAQQFPDLHSELNLSSLELGDSALYFCASSEGTGALEALHFGNGTRLTVT.

The chain employs TRBV7-2 and TRBJ1-4, with D perhaps matching TRBD1 (6 bases). CDR3 length: 15 residues. Deletions cut 2 bases from V and 9 bases from J, with 16 bases between. CDR1 SGHTA and CDR2 FQGNSA come from the germline V gene. In DNA form, the CDR3 reads TGTGCCAGCAGCTTAACGACAGGATCTTCCCAAAAACTGTTTTTT. Its translation is CASSLTTGSSQKLFF.

The chain links TRBV25-1 to TRBJ1-1; 7 bases line up with TRBD1. Germline values: CDR1 MGHDK, CDR2 SYGVNS. The CDR3 has 13 residues. J gave up 11 bases and V 4 bases, and 10 bases lay outside the gene matches. Here the CDR3 reads CASSAPGDSDAFF. In nucleotides, the CDR3 is TGTGCCAGCAGTGCCCCGGGGGACAGCGATGCTTTCTTT.

The chain employs TRBV5-1 and TRBJ1-2; no firm D call. Looked up from germline, CDR1 is SGHRS and CDR2 is YFSETQ. The V and J ends lost 7 bases and 0 bases respectively, with 13 bases between them. CDR3 length: 14 residues. In DNA, the CDR3 is TGCGCCAGCCACCGGGAGCCAGCTAACTATGGCTACACCTTC. Protein sequence: CASHREPANYGYTF.

The V and J genes are TRBV3-1 (or the pseudogene TRBV3-2) and TRBJ2-5, with 8 nucleotides matching TRBD2. Germline V lookup: CDR1 LGHDT, CDR2 YNNKEL (reference sequence). This CDR3 spans 17 amino acids. V lost 2 bases, J lost 2 bases, and 10 bases stayed unmatched. CDR3: CASSQRRTTGGQETQYF. CDR3 DNA sequence: TGTGCCAGCAGCCAAAGGAGGACAACGGGGGGGCAAGAGACCCAGTACTTC.

The V gene is TRBV28, the J gene TRBJ2-5, with D maybe TRBD2 (5 bases). Trimming cost V 6 bases and J 0 bases, with 11 bases left between them. There are 14 residues in the CDR3. The germline CDR1 and CDR2 sequences are MDHEN and SYDVKM. The DNA for the CDR3 is TGTGCCAGCAGGACTAAGGCGTACCAAGAGACCCAGTACTTC. Translated: CASRTKAYQETQYF.

The rearrangement links TRBV28 to TRBJ1-2, with TRBD1 matching over 11 bases. The ends lost 4 bases at V and 8 bases at J; junction bases unmatched: 6. Germline CDR1 and CDR2: MDHEN and SYDVKM. CDR3 length equals 14 residues. CDR3 in amino acids: CASSSWTGGEGYTF. For the CDR3, the DNA is TGTGCCAGCAGTTCATGGACAGGGGGCGAAGGCTACACCTTC.

The chain recombines TRBV27 with TRBJ1-2; D is ambiguous. CDR3 size: 14 residues. Germline V gene data show CDR1 as MNHEY and CDR2 as SMNVEV (reference sequence). Trimming took off 4 bases at V and 3 bases at J, with 12 bases between the two ends. The CDR3 sequence: CASSSGDPDYGYTF. The CDR3 DNA reads TGTGCCAGCAGTTCCGGAGACCCGGACTATGGCTACACCTTC.

The rearrangement joins TRBV28 to TRBJ2-7; 14 bases match TRBD2. After removal of 1 base from V and 3 bases from J, the junction contained 8 bases not matched to a gene. Germline lookup yields CDR1 MDHEN and CDR2 SYDVKM. This CDR3 has 18 amino acids. The CDR3 region is CASSLSRLGTSGSYEQYF. CDR3 nucleotides: TGTGCCAGCAGTTTATCTCGTCTTGGGACTAGCGGGAGCTACGAGCAGTACTTC.

The V gene is TRBV6-5, the J gene TRBJ1-5, with TRBD1 as a possible D gene (5 bases). The V end was cut by 6 bases, the J end by 5 bases, with 14 bases between. The CDR3 covers 14 residues. CDR1 and CDR2 from the germline V gene are MNHEY and SVGAGI. In nucleotides, the CDR3 is TGTGCCAGCAGCAAAGCGGGGCGGGATCAGCCCCAGCATTTT. Translated: CASSKAGRDQPQHF.

V usage is TRBV27 and J usage is TRBJ2-7, with D maybe TRBD2 (6 bases). V was cut by 5 bases and J by 3 bases, with 17 bases left in between. This CDR3 is 15 amino acids long. Germline V gives CDR1 MNHEY, CDR2 SMNVEV (reference sequence). CDR3: CASSPTGTGYYEQYF. The CDR3 DNA is TGTGCCAGCAGTCCGACCGGGACTGGTTACTACGAGCAGTACTTC.

This clone has a handful of counts. For the CDR3, the DNA is TGTGCCAGCAGCCCCGGGCAACGGGGGGGTACGCAGTATTTT. This sequence encodes CASSPGQRGGTQYF. The chain is built from TRBV13 and TRBJ2-3; 8 bases are a match to TRBD2. V dropped 5 bases and J dropped 8; count of bases not matched to a gene: 9. The germline CDR1 and CDR2 sequences are PRHDT and FYEKMQ (reference sequence). This CDR3 has 14 residues.

The chain combines TRBV2 with TRBJ1-2; D perhaps matches TRBD1 (6 bases). Per the germline V gene, CDR1 is SNHLY and CDR2 is FYNNEI. The germline V and J ends were trimmed by 2 bases and 0 bases, with 16 bases remaining between them. The CDR3 has 17 residues. This CDR3 reads CASSEMGAVQTNYGYTF. In nucleotides, the CDR3 is TGTGCCAGCAGTGAAATGGGGGCCGTGCAAACTAACTATGGCTACACCTTC.

The rearrangement uses TRBV25-1 and TRBJ1-1; D is possibly TRBD1 (6 bases). Germline values: CDR1 MGHDK, CDR2 SYGVNS. V was shortened by 5 bases and J by 5 bases, with 15 bases between the two germline ends. This CDR3 has 14 amino acids. CDR3 DNA sequence: TGTGCCAGCAGTCCCAAGACAGGAGTGACTGAAGCTTTCTTT. Translation gives CASSPKTGVTEAFF. The full variable domain, with the rest looked up from reference TRBV25-1 and TRBJ1-1, is EADIYQTPRYLVIGTGKKITLECSQTMGHDKMYWYQQDPGMELHLIHYSYGVNSTEKGDLSSESTVSRIRTEHFPLTLESARPSHTSQYLCASSPKTGVTEAFFGQGTRLTVV.